The 15 T cell receptor beta chains below were found in one sample sequenced in a study of T cells in Graves' hyperthyroidism and ophthalmopathy. RNA transcripts yielded amplified TCR beta CDR3 regions. With the HTBI primer set, the TCR CDR3 went through a first round of RT-PCR. TCRdb redid the calling of the multiplex PCR reads with MiXCR, one entry per CDR3 protein. The profile covers 730,000 or so distinct CDR3 sequences, with 15% to 20% appearing a single time and 16% taken by the ten largest. Sequencing was performed on blood. Every receptor here comes from a woman between 45 and 65 years old with Graves' hyperthyroidism that later progressed to Graves' ophthalmopathy.

CDR3 DNA: TGTGCTACCCAGCCCGGCTCCTACAATGAGCAGTTCTTC. It yields the protein CATQPGSYNEQFF. The genes are TRBV12-3 or TRBV12-4 and TRBJ2-1; D call uncertain. The CDR3 is 13 amino acids.

The chain uses TRBV29-1 and TRBJ1-4; TRBD1 is a possible D gene (6 bases). The CDR3 covers 12 residues. Trimming left V 6 bases short and J 7 bases short, with 12 bases between. CDR1 is SQVTM, CDR2 ANQGSEA, per germline. CDR3 region: CSVHRAGEKLFF. DNA for the CDR3: TGCAGCGTACACAGGGCGGGTGAAAAACTGTTTTTT.

This clonotype was counted at least ten times. The rearrangement links TRBV6-1 to TRBJ1-5, with 8 bases aligning to TRBD1. The J segment lost 0 bases and the V segment lost 6 bases, leaving 10 bases of the junction unmatched. The germline V gene has CDR1 MNHNS and CDR2 SASEGT. The CDR3 loop spans 17 amino acids. The CDR3 reads CASSSGTGRYSNQPQHF. The CDR3 nucleotides are TGTGCCAGCAGCTCCGGGACAGGAAGGTATAGCAATCAGCCCCAGCATTTT.

In this sample, this clonotype turned up many times. The chain joins TRBV30 to TRBJ1-1, with 8 nucleotides matching TRBD1. The J segment lost 6 bases and the V segment lost 4 bases, leaving 4 bases of the junction unmatched. The CDR3 is made up of 12 amino acids. Germline values: CDR1 GTSNPN, CDR2 SVGIG (reference sequence). CDR3 coding DNA: TGTGCCTGGACCCTGACAGGGGCTGAAGCTTTCTTT. Its protein product is CAWTLTGAEAFF.

The V and J genes are TRBV19 and TRBJ2-5, with 7 bases identical to TRBD1. V lost 8 bases and J lost 6; bases outside the gene matches: 6. The CDR3 consists of 12 residues. CDR1 is LNHDA and CDR2 is SQIVND in the germline V gene (reference sequence). The CDR3 region has the DNA TGTGCCAGTGAGGGGGCGGTCAAGACCCAGTACTTC. It is translated as CASEGAVKTQYF.

This clonotype came up a few times. This sequence joins TRBV11-2 and TRBJ2-5; the match to TRBD2 covers 8 bases. Looked up from germline, CDR1 is SGHAT and CDR2 is FQNNGV. J was trimmed by 7 bases and V by 5 bases; bases with no gene match: 9. The CDR3 loop spans 14 amino acids. This CDR3 is CASSPSGGSSTQYF. CDR3 nucleotide sequence: TGTGCCAGCAGCCCGTCGGGAGGGTCGTCGACCCAGTACTTC.

This clonotype turned up a few times. The chain carries TRBV27 and TRBJ1-1, with D hard to call. CDR1 is MNHEY, CDR2 SMNVEV, per germline (reference sequence). V lost 6 bases and J lost 6, with 14 bases in between. The CDR3 is made up of 13 amino acids. The CDR3 loop reads CASSDAAGSEAFF. Here the CDR3 DNA reads TGTGCCAGCAGCGACGCCGCGGGTTCTGAAGCTTTCTTT.

Many counts were recorded for this clonotype. The chain combines TRBV2 with TRBJ2-5; 11 bases align to TRBD1. J gave up 5 bases and V 7 bases, and 6 bases lay outside the gene matches. Per the germline V gene, CDR1 is SNHLY and CDR2 is FYNNEI. This CDR3 spans 14 amino acids. The chain's CDR3 is CASTRDRGRETQYF. Written as DNA, the CDR3 is TGTGCCAGCACCAGGGACAGGGGGAGGGAGACCCAGTACTTC.

This clonotype showed up many times. CDR3 sequence (DNA): TGTGCCAGCAGCCAAGAGCGGGGGGGCCAAGAGACCCAGTACTTC. Protein sequence: CASSQERGGQETQYF. The chain has TRBV3-1 and TRBJ2-5, with 9 positions matching TRBD2. CDR1 is LGHDT and CDR2 is YNNKEL in the germline V gene (reference sequence). The J segment lost 1 base and the V segment lost 0 bases, leaving 0 bases of the junction unmatched. This CDR3 is 15 amino acids long.

The rearrangement uses TRBV5-6 and TRBJ2-2; D is tentatively TRBD1 or TRBD2 (5 bases each). V lost 2 bases and J 6 bases, leaving 14 bases between the germline ends. Germline V lookup: CDR1 SGHDT, CDR2 YYEEEE. The CDR3 contains 15 residues. The CDR3 nucleotides are TGTGCCAGCAGCTTCCATCAGGGAGCGGCCGGGGAGCTGTTTTTT. It encodes CASSFHQGAAGELFF.

About this clonotype: Being one base from a much bigger clone, this may be a read error. The genes are TRBV7-9 and TRBJ2-3; D remains unclear. CDR3 length: 13 residues. Germline lookup yields CDR1 SEHNR and CDR2 FQNEAQ (reference sequence). CDR3: CASNLGLTDTQYF. CDR3 coding DNA: TGTGCCAGCAACTTAGGGCTCACAGATACGCAGTATTTT.

There are a few counts of this clonotype. The rearrangement uses TRBV7-9 and TRBJ2-5; D possibly corresponds to TRBD1 (6 bases). V was cut by 0 bases and J by 11 bases, with 10 bases left in between. Per the germline V gene, CDR1 is SEHNR and CDR2 is FQNEAQ (reference sequence). This CDR3 has 12 residues. CDR3 loop: CASSLAQTGQYF. In nucleotides, the CDR3 is TGTGCCAGCAGCTTAGCGCAGACAGGACAGTACTTC.

The chain recombines TRBV6-1 with TRBJ2-5, with D tentatively TRBD1 (6 bases). V was shortened by 3 bases and J by 0 bases, with 11 bases between the two germline ends. CDR1 is MNHNS and CDR2 is SASEGT in the germline V gene. This CDR3 comprises 15 residues. CDR3 nucleotides: TGTGCCAGCAGTGACCCAACAGGGTACCAAGAGACCCAGTACTTC. Its translation is CASSDPTGYQETQYF.

The chain links TRBV20-1 to TRBJ2-7; 10 bases align to TRBD1. From germline, CDR1 is DFQATT and CDR2 SNEGSKA (reference sequence). The CDR3 is 13 amino acids. V lost 6 bases, J lost 9 bases, and 11 bases stayed unmatched. CDR3 residues: CSAAQGQGFSQYF. The CDR3 DNA sequence: TGCAGTGCCGCGCAGGGACAGGGGTTTTCGCAGTACTTC.

There are many counts of this clonotype. CDR3: CASSLGVSTEAFF. The CDR3 DNA sequence: TGTGCCAGCAGCTTAGGCGTGAGCACTGAAGCTTTCTTT. The chain recombines TRBV11-2 with TRBJ1-1; D is unresolved. The V gene lost 1 base and the J gene lost 4 bases, with 7 bases spanning the gap. Germline CDR1 and CDR2: SGHAT and FQNNGV. The CDR3 contains 13 residues.